This passage covers 28 T cell receptor beta chains from one sample sequenced in a study of CD8 T cells in ankylosing spondylitis. One entry per CDR3 protein results from TCRdb running MiXCR on the 5' RACE reads. This sample has 150,000 or so distinct CDR3 sequences, with 25% to 35% found just once. Input material: synovial fluid, either unsorted or a sorted T cell fraction (not recorded which). The receptors derive from a male donor with ankylosing spondylitis.

This chain connects TRBV12-3 or TRBV12-4 to TRBJ2-1; 7 bases align to TRBD1. The V and J ends lost 8 bases and 4 bases, in that order; junction bases with no gene match: 8. This CDR3 contains 14 residues. The CDR3 reads CASGRDRNYNEQFF. The CDR3 DNA reads TGTGCCAGCGGACGGGACAGAAATTACAATGAGCAGTTCTTC.

The J gene is TRBJ2-1, the V gene TRBV20-1, with 8 nucleotides matching TRBD2. The V and J ends lost 2 bases and 5 bases, in that order; junction bases with no gene match: 8. This CDR3 contains 15 residues. The germline CDR1 and CDR2 sequences are DFQATT and SNEGSKA (reference sequence). CDR3 coding DNA: TGCAGTGCTAGACCCGCGACTAGCGCCAACAATGAGCAGTTCTTC. Its translation is CSARPATSANNEQFF.

This chain uses TRBV20-1 with TRBJ2-1; 14 bases fit TRBD2. The CDR3 is made up of 16 amino acids. Germline lookup yields CDR1 DFQATT and CDR2 SNEGSKA (reference sequence). Trimming took 6 bases from V and 8 from J; bases not matched to a gene: 12. The CDR3 reads CSATGLAGGGRDEQFF. The CDR3 coding sequence is TGCAGTGCGACTGGACTAGCGGGGGGCGGGAGGGATGAGCAGTTCTTC.

This clonotype was found many times. CDR3 DNA: TGCGCCAGCAGCTCCAGACTGAATTCTAACTATGGCTACACCTTC. Its protein is CASSSRLNSNYGYTF. The chain employs TRBV5-1 and TRBJ1-2; D is unresolved. In germline, CDR1 is SGHRS, CDR2 YFSETQ. This CDR3 is built from 15 residues. V gave up 3 bases and J gave up 0 bases, with 12 bases separating them.

This chain uses TRBV4-1 with TRBJ2-7; 10 bases are shared with TRBD2. The CDR3 runs 20 residues. V was pared by 4 bases and J by 0 bases, with 18 bases of the junction left unmatched. Germline CDR1 is MGHRA and CDR2 is YSYEKL. The CDR3 DNA reads TGCGCCAGCAGCCGAGCGCGAAGCGGGAGGGCTATGGATAGCTCCTACGAGCAGTACTTC. This codes for CASSRARSGRAMDSSYEQYF.

This clonotype appeared a few times. This chain uses TRBV20-1 with TRBJ1-2; D call uncertain. Germline CDR1 DFQATT, CDR2 SNEGSKA (reference sequence). The CDR3 consists of 13 residues. V dropped 3 bases and J dropped 7 bases, with 15 bases sitting between them. CDR3 DNA sequence: TGCAGTGCTAGCGTCAACGGGGTGGGTGGCTACACCTTC. Protein sequence: CSASVNGVGGYTF.

Ten or more counts support this clonotype. J is TRBJ2-7 and V is TRBV2; 10 positions match TRBD2. The CDR3 is 14 amino acids. Germline values: CDR1 SNHLY, CDR2 FYNNEI. With 5 bases clipped from V and 4 bases from J, the junction kept 5 bases outside the gene matches. The CDR3 DNA sequence: TGTGCCAGCAGTAAAAGCGGGAGGGGGTACGAGCAGTACTTC. The encoded protein is CASSKSGRGYEQYF.

This clonotype was seen repeatedly, ten times or more. The chain combines TRBV7-2 with TRBJ1-2; a weak D match, TRBD1 (6 bases). There are 12 residues in the CDR3. Germline CDR1 SGHTA, CDR2 FQGNSA. The V end lost 5 bases, the J end lost 8 bases, and 12 bases lay between the germline ends. The CDR3 sequence: CASSRKGGGYTF. The CDR3 region has the DNA TGTGCCAGCAGCCGCAAGGGGGGCGGCTACACCTTC.

This clonotype was counted only a few times. V is TRBV10-3 and J is TRBJ2-3; 7 bases fit TRBD1. The V gene end was trimmed by 6 bases and the J gene end by 6 bases; junction bases not matched to a gene: 15. The CDR3 is 16 residues long. Per the germline V gene, CDR1 is ENHRY and CDR2 is SYGVKD. The CDR3 region is CAISHFKQGKGDTQYF. In DNA, the CDR3 is TGTGCCATCAGCCACTTTAAACAGGGGAAGGGGGATACGCAGTATTTT.

The chain joins TRBV24-1 to TRBJ1-1; TRBD1 matches 7 bases. The V segment lost 10 bases and the J segment 1 base; nucleotides outside the gene matches: 5. This CDR3 is 13 amino acids long. Germline CDR1 and CDR2: KGHDR and SFDVKD. The CDR3 is CATEGQANTEAFF. CDR3 nucleotide sequence: TGTGCCACAGAAGGACAGGCGAACACTGAAGCTTTCTTT.

V is TRBV3-1 and J is TRBJ2-1; TRBD1 is a possible D gene (6 bases). V was cut by 4 bases and J by 7 bases, with 11 bases left in between. The germline CDR1 and CDR2 sequences are LGHDT and YNNKEL (reference sequence). The CDR3 consists of 13 residues. For the CDR3, the DNA is TGTGCCAGCAGCCCCCCAGGGGTGAATGAGCAGTTCTTC. Translated: CASSPPGVNEQFF.

This clonotype has ten or more counts. The V gene is TRBV30, the J gene TRBJ2-7; tentatively, D is TRBD2 (6 bases). V lost 4 bases and J lost 2, with 15 bases in between. The CDR3 runs to 14 residues. The germline V gene has CDR1 GTSNPN and CDR2 SVGIG (reference sequence). The CDR3 region has the DNA TGTGCCTGGACCGTCGGGACTCTTACCTACGAGCAGTACTTC. Protein: CAWTVGTLTYEQYF.

This clonotype occurred a few times. The CDR3 DNA follows: TGTGCCAGCAGCTTACTCCGGGGTAATGGGTATGGCTACACCTTC. This sequence encodes CASSLLRGNGYGYTF. The chain links TRBV7-9 to TRBJ1-2; D unresolved. Trimming shortened V by 2 bases and J by 5 bases, and 15 bases separated the two germline ends. CDR1 is SEHNR, CDR2 FQNEAQ, per germline (reference sequence). This CDR3 contains 15 residues. The full variable domain, completed using reference TRBV7-9 and TRBJ1-2, is DTGVSQNPRHKITKRGQNVTFRCDPISEHNRLYWYRQTLGQGPEFLTYFQNEAQLEKSRLLSDRFSAERPKGSFSTLEIQRTEQGDSAMYLCASSLLRGNGYGYTFGSGTRLTVV.

J is TRBJ1-1 and V is TRBV12-3 or TRBV12-4; 7 bases are a match to TRBD1. The V and J ends lost 3 bases and 0 bases, in that order; junction bases with no gene match: 22. The CDR3 is 21 amino acids. CDR3 bases: TGTGCCAGCAGTTTCCGCTCCCTCAGACAGGGTTCATTAGCCATGAACACTGAAGCTTTCTTT. Translation gives CASSFRSLRQGSLAMNTEAFF.

This clonotype was counted only a few times. V and J are TRBV2 and TRBJ2-1; 8 bases are a match to TRBD2. Germline CDR1 and CDR2: SNHLY and FYNNEI. This CDR3 spans 14 amino acids. V shed 4 bases and J 4 bases; nucleotides not matched to a gene: 3. The CDR3 reads CASSGLALYNEQFF. CDR3 sequence (DNA): TGTGCCAGCAGTGGACTAGCGTTGTACAATGAGCAGTTCTTC.

This clonotype has only a few counts. The chain couples TRBV11-2 to TRBJ2-5; 7 bases are shared with TRBD1. V was clipped by 3 bases and J by 3 bases; unmatched bases: 13. Germline V gene lookup returns CDR1 SGHAT and CDR2 FQNNGV. CDR3 length equals 17 residues. The CDR3 DNA reads TGTGCCAGCAGCTTTGGACAAATCCGGGGACAGAAAGAGACCCAGTACTTC. Its translation: CASSFGQIRGQKETQYF.

This clonotype turned up a few times. The chain combines TRBV6-1 with TRBJ2-7; D not resolved. The CDR3 is 14 residues long. Germline CDR1 reads MNHNS; CDR2 reads SASEGT. The V end lost 2 bases, the J end lost 7 bases, and 15 bases lay between the germline ends. CDR3 bases: TGTGCCAGCAGTGAATGGCGGCAGCAATGGGAGCAGTACTTC. Amino acid sequence: CASSEWRQQWEQYF.

The J gene is TRBJ1-6, the V gene TRBV5-6, with 7 bases lining up with TRBD1. V trimming: 4 bases; J trimming: 6 bases; junction bases outside the gene matches: 10. The CDR3 has 16 amino acids. Per germline, CDR1 SGHDT and CDR2 YYEEEE. This CDR3 reads CASSPPGQNLNSPLHF. The DNA of the CDR3 is TGTGCCAGCAGCCCCCCGGGACAGAATCTTAATTCACCCCTCCACTTT.

J is TRBJ2-3 and V is TRBV6-1, with D perhaps TRBD1 (6 bases). This CDR3 spans 16 amino acids. The V gene lost 5 bases and the J gene lost 1 base, with 16 bases spanning the gap. Germline lookup yields CDR1 MNHNS and CDR2 SASEGT. The CDR3 sequence: CASSLTGPWGTDTQYF. The CDR3 coding sequence is TGTGCCAGCAGTCTTACAGGGCCGTGGGGCACAGATACGCAGTATTTT.

The J gene is TRBJ2-7, the V gene TRBV7-2; perhaps TRBD2 as D (7 bases). The CDR3 has 15 residues. CDR1 SGHTA and CDR2 FQGNSA come from the germline V gene. Trimming removed 5 bases at V and 6 bases at J, with 20 bases between. CDR3 sequence (DNA): TGTGCCAGCAGCCCCGAGGGGGGGACAAGTCGCGAGCAGTACTTC. It codes for CASSPEGGTSREQYF.

The genes are TRBV6-1 and TRBJ1-6; 8 positions agree with TRBD1. Germline assignment: CDR1 MNHNS and CDR2 SASEGT. This CDR3 has 16 amino acids. V lost 10 bases to trimming and J lost 4 bases; unmatched junction nucleotides: 12. The CDR3 DNA follows: TGTGCCACCTGCAGACAGGGGCCCCCTTATAATTCACCCCTCCACTTT. It yields the protein CATCRQGPPYNSPLHF.

The rearrangement joins TRBV12-3 or TRBV12-4 to TRBJ1-6; D uncertain. Trimming took off 6 bases at V and 4 bases at J, with 16 bases between the two ends. The CDR3 covers 16 residues. CDR3 sequence reads: CASSPNIQAYNSPLHF. The CDR3 bases are TGTGCCAGCAGCCCAAACATACAAGCATATAATTCACCCCTCCACTTT.

The chain recombines TRBV2 with TRBJ2-2; D not certain. CDR1 is SNHLY and CDR2 is FYNNEI in the germline V gene. The length of the CDR3 is 14 residues. Trimming shortened V by 6 bases and J by 1 base, and 9 bases separated the two germline ends. As DNA, the CDR3 is TGTGCCAGCAGCGGAACACGGAACACCGGGGAGCTGTTTTTT. It is translated as CASSGTRNTGELFF.

This clonotype was counted only a few times. This rearrangement joins TRBV6-1 to TRBJ2-1; no clear D gene. The CDR3 loop spans 11 amino acids. Germline values: CDR1 MNHNS, CDR2 SASEGT. V was trimmed by 8 bases and J by 4 bases, leaving 6 bases between them. Here the CDR3 reads CASARYNEQFF. The CDR3 coding sequence is TGTGCCAGCGCAAGGTACAATGAGCAGTTCTTC.

This chain connects TRBV28 to TRBJ2-7, with D tentatively TRBD1 or TRBD2 (5 bases each). From germline, CDR1 is MDHEN and CDR2 SYDVKM. The ends were cut back, 8 bases at V and 2 bases at J, with 10 bases in the middle. This CDR3 has 12 amino acids. In DNA form, the CDR3 reads TGTGCCAGCTGGGGGTCAACCTACGAGCAGTACTTC. It is translated as CASWGSTYEQYF.

This clonotype was picked up a small number of times. The chain is built from TRBV5-6 and TRBJ1-1; possible D gene TRBD1, 6 bases. The CDR3 runs 18 residues. V was pared by 0 bases and J by 1 base, with 19 bases between. Germline V gene data show CDR1 as SGHDT and CDR2 as YYEEEE. The CDR3 DNA sequence: TGTGCCAGCAGCTTGGGTTTGACAGGCGGCACCAGGAACACTGAAGCTTTCTTT. Its translation is CASSLGLTGGTRNTEAFF. The full variable domain, completed using reference TRBV5-6 and TRBJ1-1, is DAGVTQSPTHLIKTRGQQVTLRCSPKSGHDTVSWYQQALGQGPQFIFQYYEEEERQRGNFPDRFSGHQFPNYSSELNVNALLLGDSALYLCASSLGLTGGTRNTEAFFGQGTRLTVV.

This clonotype was seen only a few times. The chain has TRBV6-6 and TRBJ1-6; no reliable D call. CDR3 length: 13 amino acids. CDR1 and CDR2 (germline): MNHNY, SVGAGI (reference sequence). V was trimmed by 5 bases and J by 7 bases, leaving 9 bases between them. The CDR3 is CASSVHGNSPLHF. In DNA form, the CDR3 reads TGTGCCAGCAGTGTCCACGGGAATTCACCCCTCCACTTT.

This clonotype was seen repeatedly, ten times or more. V is TRBV7-8 and J is TRBJ2-7; weak D call: TRBD2 (6 bases). Trimming took 1 base from V and 3 from J, leaving 10 bases between them. CDR3 size: 14 residues. Germline-derived CDR1 and CDR2 are SGHVS and FQNEAQ. The CDR3 nucleotides read TGTGCCAGCAGCTTAGACGGAGGGAACTACGAGCAGTACTTC. The encoded protein is CASSLDGGNYEQYF. Using reference TRBV7-8 and TRBJ2-7 for the parts outside the CDR3, the full variable domain is GAGVSQSPRYKVAKRGQDVALRCDPISGHVSLFWYQQALGQGPEFLTYFQNEAQLDKSGLPSDRFFAERPEGSVSTLKIQRTQQEDSAVYLCASSLDGGNYEQYFGPGTRLTVT.